One and the same sample provided the 5 T cell receptor beta chains below, sequenced in a study of CD8+CD57+ T cells in acquired aplastic anemia. The study profiled TCR beta VDJ and CDR3 using genomic DNA as template. A single record per CDR3 protein comes from TCRdb applying MiXCR to the reads. Here the sample spans over 150,000 distinct CDR3 sequences, about 48% being singletons. All patients picked for sequencing had shown, by flow cytometry, an expansion of CD8+CD57+ cells. The material sequenced was sorted CD4+, CD8+, or CD8+CD57+ T cells (not recorded which) from PBMCs. The receptors come from a human donor with aplastic anemia.

This clonotype was detected ten times or more. The chain links TRBV27 to TRBJ2-7, with D possibly called TRBD1 or TRBD2 (6 bases each). CDR1 and CDR2 from the germline V gene are MNHEY and SMNVEV (reference sequence). This CDR3 is 13 amino acids long. V gave up 6 bases and J gave up 4 bases, with 13 bases separating them. CDR3 residues: CASSPQGRYEQYF. Written as DNA, the CDR3 is TGTGCCAGCAGCCCCCAGGGGAGGTACGAGCAGTACTTC.

The chain couples TRBV20-1 to TRBJ2-1; the D is unclear. With 5 bases removed from V and 2 bases from J, the gap between germline ends came to 13 bases. The CDR3 runs to 14 residues. Germline V gene sequence: CDR1 DFQATT, CDR2 SNEGSKA (reference sequence). The CDR3 loop reads CSAPRRIPYNEQFF. CDR3 nucleotide sequence: TGCAGTGCTCCGCGGCGAATCCCCTACAATGAGCAGTTCTTC.

This clonotype was counted once. The rearrangement links TRBV19 to TRBJ1-6; D might be TRBD1 (5 bases). Germline V CDR1 and CDR2: LNHDA, SQIVND (reference sequence). The CDR3 is made up of 14 amino acids. CDR3 amino acids: CARDFGAADSPLHF. The CDR3 DNA sequence: TGTGCTAGAGATTTTGGGGCTGCGGATTCACCCCTCCACTTT.

As regards this clonotype: One junction end does not reproduce the germline sequence, and a read error may be involved. The chain has TRBV7-7 and TRBJ1-1, with D unclear. CDR1 is SSHAT and CDR2 is FNYEAQ in the germline V gene (reference sequence). The CDR3 loop spans 13 amino acids. CDR3 nucleotide sequence: TGTGCTAGCAGCTTATTAAGGAACACTGAAGCTTTCTTT. Translating gives CASSLLRNTEAFF.

This clonotype came up many times. The chain uses TRBV27 and TRBJ1-5; no clear D gene. The length of the CDR3 is 13 residues. The V end lost 2 bases, the J end lost 5 bases, and 7 bases lay between the germline ends. Germline-derived CDR1 and CDR2 are MNHEY and SMNVEV (reference sequence). The CDR3 region is CASSLGLYQPQHF. The CDR3 DNA follows: TGTGCCAGCAGTTTAGGGTTATATCAGCCCCAGCATTTT.